Listed below are T cell receptor beta chains from one sample, sequenced in a study of cytomegalovirus exposure and HLA in healthy donors. Data came from immunoSEQ multiplex PCR; TCRdb stores just in-frame clones and leaves some out. This table has 95,000 to 110,000 clones, around three quarters appearing once. The sample taken for sequencing was PBMCs. These receptor sequences come from a woman younger than 35 in good health and CMV-seropositive. Each CDR3 is given with its conserved first and last residue. A D gene is named only where the DNA matches it firmly. The listing skips clone size in some rows; elsewhere it reads once, few, many or a size class.

V	D	size	J	CDR3	DNA
TRBV5-1	-	-	TRBJ2-7	CASSLRRESSEQYF	TGCGCCAGCAGCTTGCGCCGGGAGTCTAGCGAGCAGTACTTC
TRBV27	-	-	TRBJ2-7	CASSPGPAYEQYF	TGTGCCAGCAGTCCTGGGCCCGCTTACGAGCAGTACTTC
TRBV29-1	TRBD1	-	TRBJ1-1	CSVEGQGSVAFF	TGCAGCGTAGAGGGACAGGGAAGTGTAGCTTTCTTT
TRBV10-1	TRBD1	-	TRBJ1-1	CASLEDRVKWYTEAFF	TGCGCCTCCCTGGAGGACAGGGTGAAATGGTACACTGAAGCTTTCTTT
TRBV4-1	-	-	TRBJ1-5	CASSLPNRVDQPQHF	TGCGCCAGCAGCCTCCCTAACAGGGTGGACCAGCCCCAGCATTTT
TRBV30	-	once	TRBJ2-3	CAWRKGRSTDTQYF	TGTGCCTGGAGGAAGGGGCGTAGCACAGATACGCAGTATTTT
TRBV6-5	TRBD2	-	TRBJ2-1	CASSYSLAGEVEQFF	TGTGCCAGCAGTTACTCTCTAGCGGGAGAAGTGGAGCAGTTCTTC
TRBV6-4	-	-	TRBJ1-2	CASSVDRPHSSYTF	TGTGCCAGCAGTGTTGACAGGCCCCATTCCAGCTACACCTTC
TRBV5-4	-	-	TRBJ2-2	CASSLTGKVVTGELFF	TGTGCCAGCAGCTTGACGGGGAAGGTGGTCACCGGGGAGCTGTTTTTT
TRBV10-3	-	-	TRBJ1-1	CATFGSAEAFF	-
TRBV18	-	-	TRBJ1-1	CASSPLAELNTEAFF	TGTGCCAGCTCACCACTTGCGGAATTGAACACTGAAGCTTTCTTT
TRBV28	-	once	TRBJ2-7	CASSPHGVHEQYF	TGTGCCAGCAGTCCCCACGGGGTCCACGAGCAGTACTTC
TRBV6-4	-	-	TRBJ1-2	CASSLLGQDGYTF	TGTGCCAGCAGTTTACTAGGGCAGGATGGCTACACCTTC
TRBV5-1	-	-	TRBJ1-1	CASSPFGQRNTEAFF	TGCGCCAGCAGCCCTTTCGGACAGAGGAACACTGAAGCTTTCTTT
TRBV13	-	-	TRBJ2-3	CASSLGRDTQYF	TGTGCCAGCAGCTTAGGCCGAGATACGCAGTATTTT
TRBV5-1	TRBD2	-	TRBJ2-7	CASSLESGRSHEQYF	TGCGCCAGCAGCTTGGAAAGCGGGAGGTCCCACGAGCAGTACTTC
TRBV28	-	-	TRBJ2-7	CASTGYYEQYF	TGTGCCAGCACCGGTTACTACGAGCAGTACTTC
TRBV10-3	TRBD2	-	TRBJ2-7	CAISEMGLAGYSYEQYF	TGTGCCATCAGTGAAATGGGACTAGCGGGTTACTCCTACGAGCAGTACTTC
TRBV5-4	TRBD1	-	TRBJ2-7	CASSMGQLREQYF	TGTGCCAGCAGCATGGGACAGCTGAGGGAGCAGTACTTC
TRBV6-5	TRBD1	-	TRBJ2-5	CTSSKQGPQETQYF	TGTACCAGCAGTAAACAGGGGCCTCAAGAGACCCAGTACTTC
TRBV13	-	-	TRBJ1-4	CASSAQGSLSTNEKLFF	TGTGCCAGCAGCGCACAGGGTAGTCTGTCAACTAATGAAAAACTGTTTTTT
TRBV10-2	-	few	TRBJ2-2	CASTLGESGELFF	TGCGCCAGCACTTTAGGAGAATCCGGGGAGCTGTTTTTT
TRBV6-5	TRBD1	-	TRBJ1-5	CASSPAGTGYQPQHF	TGTGCCAGCAGTCCCGCCGGGACAGGGTATCAGCCCCAGCATTTT
TRBV4-2	TRBD2	-	TRBJ2-1	CASSLSGTSGSYEQFF	TGTGCCAGCAGCCTATCCGGGACTAGCGGGAGTTATGAGCAGTTCTTC
TRBV19	TRBD1	-	TRBJ2-7	CASSSAGGGYEQYF	TGTGCCAGTAGTAGCGCAGGGGGCGGGTACGAGCAGTACTTC
TRBV7-6	TRBD1	-	TRBJ2-2	CASSSTGGGTGELFF	TGTGCCAGCAGCTCCACAGGGGGTGGCACCGGGGAGCTGTTTTTT
TRBV6-6	TRBD1	-	TRBJ1-1	CASSYSQTTGGGEAFF	TGTGCCAGCAGTTACTCACAAACGACAGGGGGTGGTGAAGCTTTCTTT
TRBV6-5	-	-	TRBJ1-4	CASSQGYNEKLFF	TGTGCCAGCAGTCAGGGGTATAATGAAAAACTGTTTTTT
TRBV7-6	TRBD2	-	TRBJ2-7	CASSSGTSGSYEQYF	TGTGCCAGCAGCTCCGGGACTAGCGGTTCCTACGAGCAGTACTTC
TRBV28	-	-	TRBJ1-2	CASSLQGRSYGYTF	TGTGCCAGCAGTTTACAAGGCCGGAGTTATGGCTACACCTTC
TRBV6-1	TRBD2	-	TRBJ2-7	CASGLAGSLYEQYF	TGTGCCAGCGGGCTAGCGGGATCCCTCTACGAGCAGTACTTC
TRBV2	TRBD2	-	TRBJ2-1	CASSGLTSGNYNEQFF	TGTGCCAGCAGCGGTCTGACTAGCGGGAACTACAATGAGCAGTTCTTC
TRBV4-2	TRBD2	-	TRBJ2-3	CASSQEPSGRAPDTQYF	TGTGCCAGCAGCCAAGAGCCTAGCGGGAGGGCCCCAGATACGCAGTATTTT
TRBV6-5	-	-	TRBJ2-2	CASSPTVSATGELFF	TGTGCCAGCAGTCCGACAGTTTCGGCCACCGGGGAGCTGTTTTTT
TRBV28	-	-	TRBJ1-5	CASSLLQQGQPQHF	TGTGCCAGCAGTTTATTACAGCAGGGGCAGCCCCAGCATTTT
TRBV7-9	-	-	TRBJ2-5	CASSLARGLEETQYF	TGTGCCAGCAGCTTAGCCCGAGGATTGGAAGAGACCCAGTACTTC
TRBV7-6	-	-	TRBJ2-5	CASSKDRNRETQYF	TGTGCCAGCAGCAAAGACAGGAATCGGGAGACCCAGTACTTC
TRBV7-2	-	-	TRBJ1-1	CASSSIRALGAFF	TGTGCCAGCAGTTCCATCAGGGCCTTGGGAGCTTTCTTT
TRBV6-1	-	-	TRBJ2-3	CASSEHFQGLDTQYF	TGTGCCAGCAGTGAACATTTCCAGGGTTTGGATACGCAGTATTTT
TRBV10-3	-	-	TRBJ2-6	CAIRGGGQPGANVLTF	TGTGCCATCAGAGGGGGGGGCCAGCCTGGGGCCAACGTCCTGACTTTC
TRBV27	-	-	TRBJ2-3	CASSLTAESITDTQYF	TGTGCCAGCAGCCTTACGGCGGAATCAATCACAGATACGCAGTATTTT
TRBV5-1	-	-	TRBJ2-5	CASSSQETQYF	TGCGCCAGCAGTTCTCAAGAGACCCAGTACTTC
TRBV4-1	-	few	TRBJ2-7	CASSQVGGYEQYF	TGCGCCAGCAGCCAAGTCGGCGGCTACGAGCAGTACTTC
TRBV28	TRBD1	-	TRBJ2-7	CASSLSLRGRGQDEQYF	TGTGCTAGCAGTTTAAGTTTAAGGGGCAGGGGACAGGACGAGCAGTACTTC
TRBV7-8	TRBD2	few	TRBJ2-7	CASTTYQPGLAGYEQYF	TGTGCCAGCACCACGTATCAGCCGGGACTAGCGGGTTACGAGCAGTACTTC
TRBV2	TRBD1	-	TRBJ2-5	CASSPAVQGLETQYF	TGTGCCAGCAGCCCAGCGGTACAGGGGCTGGAGACCCAGTACTTC